The subject of this entry is one TCR beta chain. This sample stems from a study of shared clonotypes between healthy human individuals. Sequencing was performed with immunoSEQ multiplex PCR; in TCRdb, only in-frame clones are kept and a portion is missing. The profile shows fewer than 650,000 clones, about 80% of them singletons. This CDR3 is 14 amino acids long. V lost 3 bases and J lost 5, with 13 bases in between. From germline, CDR1 is MDHEN and CDR2 SYDVKM. The material sequenced was PBMCs. This sequence was found in a woman aged 40 to 50 in good health. Some clones in this sample may be carry-over from other donors' samples. The V call is TRBV28, the J call TRBJ1-2, with D unresolved. This CDR3 reads CASSFGQTPYGYTF. CDR3 nucleotide sequence: TGTGCCAGCAGTTTTGGGCAGACCCCTTATGGCTACACCTTC.